Below, 21 T cell receptor beta chains from the same sample are listed, as sequenced in a study of T cells after yellow fever vaccination. Each CDR3 protein gets one entry after TCRdb re-called the 5' RACE reads with MiXCR. The data show 310,000 or so distinct CDR3 sequences, with 6.5% to 8.5% seen just once and around 17% held by the top ten. The source material was PBMCs, sampled roughly seven weeks after the first yellow fever vaccination. The receptors shown here come from a man aged 18-30 years who received the YFV17D yellow fever vaccine.

V is TRBV20-1 and J is TRBJ2-6; D uncertain. Germline V gives CDR1 DFQATT, CDR2 SNEGSKA (reference sequence). The V and J ends lost 5 bases and 2 bases respectively, with 10 bases between them. This CDR3 is 14 amino acids long. Written as DNA, the CDR3 is TGCAGTGCTCCCACGGCCCCTGGGGCCAACGTCCTGACTTTC. This codes for CSAPTAPGANVLTF.

V gene TRBV19 combines with J gene TRBJ1-5, with TRBD1 matching over 8 bases. CDR3 length equals 15 residues. V shed 1 base, J shed 3 bases, and the junction held 2 bases outside the gene matches. Germline V CDR1 and CDR2: LNHDA, SQIVND (reference sequence). As DNA, the CDR3 is TGTGCCAGTAGTATAGGGGACAGGTTCAATCAGCCCCAGCATTTT. This encodes CASSIGDRFNQPQHF. Variable domain in full (rest from reference TRBV19 and TRBJ1-5): DGGITQSPKYLFRKEGQNVTLSCEQNLNHDAMYWYRQDPGQGLRLIYYSQIVNDFQKGDIAEGYSVSREKKESFPLTVTSAQKNPTAFYLCASSIGDRFNQPQHFGDGTRLSIL.

This clonotype was found a few times. The V and J genes are TRBV5-4 and TRBJ1-2, with a weak D call TRBD1 (6 bases). This CDR3 is 14 amino acids long. Trimming removed 4 bases from V and 3 bases from J, with 13 bases in between. Germline V lookup: CDR1 SGHNT, CDR2 YYREEE (reference sequence). DNA for the CDR3: TGTGCCAGCAGCCTGCGGGGGGCGGACTATGGCTACACCTTC. This sequence encodes CASSLRGADYGYTF.

The V and J genes are TRBV19 and TRBJ1-1; D uncertain. The V end lost 7 bases, the J end lost 1 base, and 16 bases lay between the germline ends. The CDR3 runs to 15 residues. Germline CDR1 reads LNHDA; CDR2 reads SQIVND (reference sequence). DNA for the CDR3: TGTGCCAGTATCGTCGCCGGGTCGGGGAACACTGAAGCTTTCTTT. This gives the protein CASIVAGSGNTEAFF. The full variable domain, its missing parts supplied by reference TRBV19 and TRBJ1-1, is DGGITQSPKYLFRKEGQNVTLSCEQNLNHDAMYWYRQDPGQGLRLIYYSQIVNDFQKGDIAEGYSVSREKKESFPLTVTSAQKNPTAFYLCASIVAGSGNTEAFFGQGTRLTVV.

The V and J genes are TRBV5-4 and TRBJ2-1; 13 bases map to TRBD2. The V gene end was trimmed by 4 bases and the J gene end by 5 bases; junction bases not matched to a gene: 6. Germline-derived CDR1 and CDR2 are SGHNT and YYREEE (reference sequence). The CDR3 length is 16 residues. CDR3 protein: CASSRGTSGANNEQFF. The CDR3, as DNA: TGTGCCAGCAGCCGAGGGACTAGCGGGGCCAACAATGAGCAGTTCTTC.

This clonotype came up a few times. This chain uses TRBV18 with TRBJ1-1; 7 positions match TRBD1. Germline assignment: CDR1 KGHSH and CDR2 LQKENI. V lost 6 bases and J lost 1; bases outside the gene matches: 8. The CDR3 runs to 15 residues. The DNA for the CDR3 is TGTGCCAGCTCGCCATGGGGGACAGAGAACACTGAAGCTTTCTTT. Protein: CASSPWGTENTEAFF.

This clonotype appeared many times. The V gene is TRBV6-1, the J gene TRBJ2-7; D call uncertain. The CDR3 loop spans 13 amino acids. V gave up 6 bases and J gave up 7 bases, with 16 bases separating them. Per the germline V gene, CDR1 is MNHNS and CDR2 is SASEGT. The CDR3 sequence is CASSPHSDGEQYF. The CDR3 DNA reads TGTGCCAGCAGCCCACATTCGGACGGGGAGCAGTACTTC.

This clonotype was detected only a few times. V gene TRBV6-2 or TRBV6-3 combines with J gene TRBJ1-4; D is ambiguous. The germline V gene encodes CDR1 MNHEY and CDR2 SVGEGT. The length of the CDR3 is 15 residues. V was cut by 6 bases and J by 0 bases, with 11 bases left in between. CDR3 sequence: CASSHLGATNEKLFF. In nucleotides, the CDR3 is TGTGCCAGCAGCCACCTGGGAGCAACTAATGAAAAACTGTTTTTT.

CDR3: CSALIAGGPYNEQFF. CDR3 nucleotides: TGCAGTGCTCTAATCGCGGGGGGGCCTTACAATGAGCAGTTCTTC. The chain joins TRBV20-1 to TRBJ2-1; 9 nucleotides agree with TRBD2. This CDR3 is 15 amino acids long. V shed 5 bases and J 4 bases; nucleotides not matched to a gene: 9. The germline CDR1 and CDR2 sequences are DFQATT and SNEGSKA (reference sequence).

This clonotype was recorded a few times. This chain joins TRBV6-1 and TRBJ1-3, with D tentatively TRBD1 (5 bases). This CDR3 has 15 residues. The ends were cut back, 8 bases at V and 4 bases at J, with 18 bases in the middle. Germline V CDR1 and CDR2: MNHNS, SASEGT. CDR3: CASESEGLWGNTIYF. The CDR3 DNA sequence: TGTGCCAGCGAGTCAGAGGGGCTGTGGGGAAACACCATATATTTT.

The chain uses TRBV7-3 and TRBJ2-2; 7 bases line up with TRBD1. There are 15 residues in the CDR3. With 5 bases clipped from V and 5 bases from J, the junction kept 8 bases outside the gene matches. CDR1 and CDR2 (germline): SGHTA, FQGTGA. This CDR3 is CASSPNPTGTGELFF. As DNA, the CDR3 is TGTGCCAGCAGCCCCAATCCGACAGGGACCGGGGAGCTGTTTTTT.

Notes on this clonotype: Germline and junction disagree at one end, which may indicate a read error. This chain uses TRBV20-1 with TRBJ2-3, with TRBD2 matching over 11 bases. The germline gives CDR1 DFQATT, CDR2 SNEGSKA (reference sequence). This CDR3 region has 16 residues. This CDR3 reads CCARLGTSGFTDTQYF. CDR3 nucleotides: TGCTGTGCTAGACTGGGGACTAGCGGATTCACAGATACGCAGTATTTT.

This clonotype was counted many times. The chain joins TRBV19 to TRBJ1-5; D remains ambiguous. V was shortened by 6 bases and J by 4 bases, with 7 bases between the two germline ends. Germline CDR1 and CDR2: LNHDA and SQIVND (reference sequence). The CDR3 runs 12 residues. In DNA form, the CDR3 reads TGTGCCAGTAGCCTAAATAATCAGCCCCAGCATTTT. This codes for CASSLNNQPQHF.

This clonotype has a count of ten or more. The chain couples TRBV6-5 to TRBJ1-1; a weak D match, TRBD1 (5 bases). Germline CDR1 MNHEY, CDR2 SVGAGI. The CDR3 covers 12 residues. Trimming removed 5 bases from V and 10 bases from J, with 14 bases in between. CDR3 bases: TGTGCCAGCAGTGCCTCGGGGGTGGTAGCTTTCTTT. Its protein product is CASSASGVVAFF.

This clonotype has a handful of counts. The rearrangement uses TRBV7-9 and TRBJ1-2; the D is unclear. Germline values: CDR1 SEHNR, CDR2 FQNEAQ (reference sequence). There are 12 residues in the CDR3. V was pared by 3 bases and J by 4 bases, with 6 bases between. CDR3 bases: TGTGCCAGCAGCTTGGATACCTATGGCTACACCTTC. Translation gives CASSLDTYGYTF.

This clonotype was detected ten times or more. This sequence joins TRBV12-3 or TRBV12-4 and TRBJ2-1; TRBD2 matches 11 bases. The CDR3 has 16 amino acids. V gave up 1 base and J gave up 7 bases; unmatched junction bases: 6. This CDR3 is CASSLVSGGANNEQFF. DNA for the CDR3: TGTGCCAGCAGTTTAGTTAGCGGGGGGGCCAATAATGAGCAGTTCTTC.

This clonotype was detected many times. The CDR3 DNA is TGTGCCAGCAGCCCTAGCGGGGGGGCCGCAGATACGCAGTATTTT. Its translation is CASSPSGGAADTQYF. This chain links TRBV7-2 with TRBJ2-3; 12 bases match TRBD2. V lost 5 bases and J lost 4; bases outside the gene matches: 4. In germline, CDR1 is SGHTA, CDR2 FQGNSA. The CDR3 runs 15 residues.

The chain uses TRBV30 and TRBJ1-5; tentatively, D is TRBD1 (6 bases). In germline, CDR1 is GTSNPN, CDR2 SVGIG (reference sequence). This CDR3 has 13 residues. V was trimmed by 5 bases and J by 4 bases, leaving 12 bases between them. CDR3 nucleotides: TGTGCCTGGCAACCACAGGGAAATCAGCCCCAGCATTTT. It encodes CAWQPQGNQPQHF. The whole variable domain, filled in from reference TRBV30 and TRBJ1-5, reads SQTIHQWPATLVQPVGSPLSLECTVEGTSNPNLYWYRQAAGRGLQLLFYSVGIGQISSEVPQNLSASRPQDRQFILSSKKLLLSDSGFYLCAWQPQGNQPQHFGDGTRLSIL.

The table lists this clonotype with many counts. This chain links TRBV5-1 with TRBJ2-5; D gene uncertain. V was shortened by 0 bases and J by 2 bases, with 17 bases between the two germline ends. The length of the CDR3 is 17 residues. In germline, CDR1 is SGHRS, CDR2 YFSETQ. CDR3 DNA: TGCGCCAGCAGCTTGGAAGTCCGACGTGTGGTTCAAGAGACCCAGTACTTC. Translation: CASSLEVRRVVQETQYF. Full variable domain (outside the CDR3, taken from reference TRBV5-1 and TRBJ2-5): KAGVTQTPRYLIKTRGQQVTLSCSPISGHRSVSWYQQTPGQGLQFLFEYFSETQRNKGNFPGRFSGRQFSNSRSEMNVSTLELGDSALYLCASSLEVRRVVQETQYFGPGTRLLVL.

This clonotype showed up just a few times. This chain joins TRBV29-1 and TRBJ1-5, with D hard to call. CDR3 length equals 13 residues. Germline CDR1 reads SQVTM; CDR2 reads ANQGSEA. Trimming shortened V by 4 bases and J by 3 bases, and 10 bases separated the two germline ends. CDR3 region: CSVGWSDNQPQHF. The CDR3 region has the DNA TGCAGCGTTGGTTGGTCAGACAATCAGCCCCAGCATTTT.

The rearrangement uses TRBV15 and TRBJ1-3, with D unclear. Germline V CDR1 and CDR2: LNHNV, YYDKDF (reference sequence). The CDR3 loop spans 16 amino acids. Trimming took off 1 base at V and 0 bases at J, with 10 bases between the two ends. The CDR3 loop reads CATSRGSAASGNTIYF. The CDR3 coding sequence is TGTGCCACCAGCAGAGGATCGGCGGCCTCTGGAAACACCATATATTTT.